This T cell receptor beta chain comes out of a study of identifying expanded T cells in peripheral blood. Overall study results and limits: Clone count variance between roughly 2-week samples rose with total template count. About 1.2 clones differed between technical replicates, versus approximately 16 and 20 over time.

Germline values: CDR1 GTSNPN, CDR2 SVGIG (reference sequence). CDR3 length: 13 amino acids. V gave up 8 bases and J gave up 3 bases, with 13 bases separating them. Points on this clone: Antigen: not known.

No infections or other immune events were documented during collection. The protocol was immunoSEQ multiplex PCR, while the TCRdb copy is restricted to in-frame clones and leaves out a portion. The sample shows about 100,000 clones, roughly 88% of them seen only once. This receptor was identified in a person between 18 and 75 years old in good health. This chain joins TRBV30 and TRBJ1-4, with no clear D. Input material: blood. CDR3 region: CAKSTSPNEKLFF. CDR3 nucleotide sequence: TGTGCCAAATCTACCAGTCCTAATGAAAAACTGTTTTTT.